The T cell receptor (beta chain) under discussion was sequenced for a study of shared clonotypes between healthy human individuals. The method was immunoSEQ multiplex PCR; TCRdb's version includes in-frame clones alone and lacks a portion of them. The repertoire holds around 550,000 clones, with around 96% as singletons. Germline V gene data show CDR1 as MDHEN and CDR2 as SYDVKM. CDR3 length equals 14 residues. Unmatched junction bases numbered 3, after V lost 3 bases and J lost 2 bases. The V and J genes are TRBV28 and TRBJ2-7; TRBD2 matches at 8 bases. The TCR was taken from a woman aged 25-40 years in good health. The sample comprised naive CD4+ T cells sorted from blood. Subset noted: CD45RA+ positively selected. CDR3 loop: CASSLPGRAYEQYF. The CDR3 nucleotides are TGTGCCAGCAGTTTGCCCGGGAGGGCCTACGAGCAGTACTTC.